This T cell receptor beta chain comes out of a study of T-cell memory formation after mild COVID-19. Whole-study results and caveats: The SARS-CoV-2 specificity of second-wave clones reaching peak at day 37 remained unverified.

Germline V gene sequence: CDR1 GTSNPN, CDR2 SVGIG (reference sequence). Between the trimmed V and J ends, which lost 1 base and 0 bases, there was a span of 4 bases. The CDR3 totals 12 residues. As for this clonotype: The antigen remains undetermined.

Constant-segment-primed 5'RACE gave TCR alpha and TCR beta cDNA libraries with sample barcodes and UMIs. TCRdb independently ran MiXCR on the 5' RACE reads; one entry per CDR3 protein. The table has roughly 340,000 distinct CDR3 sequences, approximately 15% seen once. The gene calls are TRBV30 and TRBJ2-7; D gene ambiguous. Sample: PBMCs or a T cell subset sorted from them (not recorded which). The receptor comes from a man younger than 35 who had mild COVID-19 (a few samples of this study predate the infection). Cell type and time point are not known. Written as DNA, the CDR3 is TGTGCCTGGAGTGCCCTCTCCTACGAGCAGTACTTC. Its translation is CAWSALSYEQYF.